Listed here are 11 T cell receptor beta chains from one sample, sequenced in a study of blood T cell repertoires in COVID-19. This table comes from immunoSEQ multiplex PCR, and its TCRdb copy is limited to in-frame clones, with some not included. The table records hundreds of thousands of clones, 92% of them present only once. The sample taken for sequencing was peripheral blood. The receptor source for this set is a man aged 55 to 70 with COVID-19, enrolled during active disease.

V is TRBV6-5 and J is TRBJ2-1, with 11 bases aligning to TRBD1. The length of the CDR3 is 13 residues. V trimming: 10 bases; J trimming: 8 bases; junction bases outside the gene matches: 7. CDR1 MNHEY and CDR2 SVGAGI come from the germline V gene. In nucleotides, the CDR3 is TGTGCCACCACCAGGACAGGGGGCGATGAGCAGTTCTTC. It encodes CATTRTGGDEQFF.

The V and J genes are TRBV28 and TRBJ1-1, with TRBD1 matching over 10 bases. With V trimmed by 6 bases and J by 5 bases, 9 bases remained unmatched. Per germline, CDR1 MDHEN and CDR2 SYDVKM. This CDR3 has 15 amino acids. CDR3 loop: CASSRDRGRNTEAFF. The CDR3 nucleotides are TGTGCCAGCAGCCGAGACAGGGGGCGAAATACTGAAGCTTTCTTT.

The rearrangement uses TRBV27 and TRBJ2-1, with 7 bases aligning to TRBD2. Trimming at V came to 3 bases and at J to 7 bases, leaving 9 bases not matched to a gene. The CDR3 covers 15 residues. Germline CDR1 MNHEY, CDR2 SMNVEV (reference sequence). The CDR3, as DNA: TGTGCCAGCAGTTTTATCGGGAGGTACGATAATGAGCAGTTCTTC. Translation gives CASSFIGRYDNEQFF.

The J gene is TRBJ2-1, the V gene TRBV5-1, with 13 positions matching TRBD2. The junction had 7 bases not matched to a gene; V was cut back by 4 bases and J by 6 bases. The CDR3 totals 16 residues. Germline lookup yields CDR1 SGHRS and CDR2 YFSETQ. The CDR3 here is CASSNGLAGVGNEQFF. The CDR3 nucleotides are TGCGCCAGCAGCAACGGACTAGCGGGAGTTGGCAATGAGCAGTTCTTC.

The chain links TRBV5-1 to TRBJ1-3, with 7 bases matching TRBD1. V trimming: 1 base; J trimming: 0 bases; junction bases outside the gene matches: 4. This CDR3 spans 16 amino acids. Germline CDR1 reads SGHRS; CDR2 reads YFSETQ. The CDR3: CASSLSGGISGNTIYF. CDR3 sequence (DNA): TGCGCCAGCAGCTTGTCAGGGGGTATCTCTGGAAACACCATATATTTT.

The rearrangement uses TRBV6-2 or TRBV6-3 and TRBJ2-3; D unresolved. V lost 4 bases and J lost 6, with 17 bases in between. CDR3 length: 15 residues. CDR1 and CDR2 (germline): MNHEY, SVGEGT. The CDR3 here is CASSSLLEAKDTQYF. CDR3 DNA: TGTGCCAGCAGTTCCCTCTTAGAGGCTAAGGATACGCAGTATTTT.

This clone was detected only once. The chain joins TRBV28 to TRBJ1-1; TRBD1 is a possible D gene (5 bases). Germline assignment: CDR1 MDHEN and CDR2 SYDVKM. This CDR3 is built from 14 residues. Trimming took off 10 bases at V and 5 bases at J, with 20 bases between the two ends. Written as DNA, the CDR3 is TGTGCCACCCTTACAAGACAAGGGGTTACTGAAGCTTTCTTT. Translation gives CATLTRQGVTEAFF.

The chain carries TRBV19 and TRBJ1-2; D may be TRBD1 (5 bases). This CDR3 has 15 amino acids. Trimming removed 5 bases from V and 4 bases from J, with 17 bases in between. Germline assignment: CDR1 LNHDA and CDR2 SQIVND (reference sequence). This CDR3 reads CASSAVATGGYGYTF. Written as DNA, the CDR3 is TGTGCCAGTAGTGCCGTGGCCACCGGGGGCTATGGCTACACCTTC.

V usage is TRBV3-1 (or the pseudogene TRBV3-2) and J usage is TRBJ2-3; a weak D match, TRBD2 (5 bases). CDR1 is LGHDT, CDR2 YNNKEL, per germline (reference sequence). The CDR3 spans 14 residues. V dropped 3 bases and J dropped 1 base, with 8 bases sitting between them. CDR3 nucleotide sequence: TGTGCCAGCAGCCAGAAGCGGTGCACAGATACGCAGTATTTT. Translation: CASSQKRCTDTQYF.

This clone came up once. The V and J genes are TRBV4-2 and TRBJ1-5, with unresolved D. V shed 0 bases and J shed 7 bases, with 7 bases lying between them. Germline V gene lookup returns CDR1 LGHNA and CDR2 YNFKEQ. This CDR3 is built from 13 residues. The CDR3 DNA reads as TGTGCCAGCAGCCAAGAGGGAGGCCAGCCCCAGCATTTT. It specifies CASSQEGGQPQHF.

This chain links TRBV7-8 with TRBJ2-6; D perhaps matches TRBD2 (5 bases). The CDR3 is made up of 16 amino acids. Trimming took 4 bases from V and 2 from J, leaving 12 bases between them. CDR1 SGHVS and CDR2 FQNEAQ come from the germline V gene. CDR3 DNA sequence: TGTGCCAGCAGCTCTCTCACTAGTGCTGGGGCCAACGTCCTGACTTTC. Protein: CASSSLTSAGANVLTF.